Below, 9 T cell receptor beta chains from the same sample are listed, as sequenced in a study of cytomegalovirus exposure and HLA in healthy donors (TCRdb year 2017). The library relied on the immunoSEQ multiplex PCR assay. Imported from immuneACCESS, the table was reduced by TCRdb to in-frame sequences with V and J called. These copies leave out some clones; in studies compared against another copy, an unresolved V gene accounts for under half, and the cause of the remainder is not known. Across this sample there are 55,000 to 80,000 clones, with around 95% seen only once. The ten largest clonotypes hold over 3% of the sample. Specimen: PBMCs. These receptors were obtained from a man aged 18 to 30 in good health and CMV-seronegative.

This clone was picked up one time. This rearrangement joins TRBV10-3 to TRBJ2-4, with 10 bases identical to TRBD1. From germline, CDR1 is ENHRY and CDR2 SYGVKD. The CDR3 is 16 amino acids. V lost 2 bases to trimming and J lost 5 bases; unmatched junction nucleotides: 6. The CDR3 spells CAISEGTGAGENIQYF. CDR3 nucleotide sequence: TGTGCCATCAGTGAGGGGACAGGGGCGGGGGAAAACATTCAGTACTTC.

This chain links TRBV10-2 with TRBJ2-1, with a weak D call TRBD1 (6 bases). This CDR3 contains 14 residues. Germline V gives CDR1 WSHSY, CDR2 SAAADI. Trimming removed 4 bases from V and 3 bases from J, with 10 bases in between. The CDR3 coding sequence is TGCGCCAGCAGTGTTCAAGGGGGCTACAATGAGCAGTTCTTC. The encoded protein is CASSVQGGYNEQFF.

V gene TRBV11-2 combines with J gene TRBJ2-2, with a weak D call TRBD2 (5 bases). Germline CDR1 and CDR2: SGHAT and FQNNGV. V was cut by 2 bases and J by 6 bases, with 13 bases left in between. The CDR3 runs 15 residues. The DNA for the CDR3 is TGTGCCAGCAGCTTAATCCCGGGGATTCCCGGGGAGCTGTTTTTT. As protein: CASSLIPGIPGELFF.

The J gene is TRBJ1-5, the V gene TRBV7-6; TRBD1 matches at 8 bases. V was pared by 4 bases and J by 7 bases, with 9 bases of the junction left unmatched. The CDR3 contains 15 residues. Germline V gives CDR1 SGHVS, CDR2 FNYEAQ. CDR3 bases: TGTGCCAGCAGCTCCGGGGCAGGGGGCTTGCAGCCCCAGCATTTT. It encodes CASSSGAGGLQPQHF.

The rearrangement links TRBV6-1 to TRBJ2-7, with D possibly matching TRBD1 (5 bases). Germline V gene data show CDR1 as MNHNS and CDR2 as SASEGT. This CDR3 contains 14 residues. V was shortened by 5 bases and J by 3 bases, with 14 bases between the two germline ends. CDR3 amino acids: CASSPLTEHYEQYF. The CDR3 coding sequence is TGTGCCAGCAGTCCCTTGACAGAACACTACGAGCAGTACTTC.

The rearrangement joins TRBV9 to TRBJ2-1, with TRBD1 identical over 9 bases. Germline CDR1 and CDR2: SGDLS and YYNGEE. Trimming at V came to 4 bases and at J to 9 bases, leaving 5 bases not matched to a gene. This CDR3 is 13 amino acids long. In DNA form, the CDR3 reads TGTGCCAGCAGCACCTACAGGGGGCCTGAGCAGTTCTTC. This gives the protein CASSTYRGPEQFF.

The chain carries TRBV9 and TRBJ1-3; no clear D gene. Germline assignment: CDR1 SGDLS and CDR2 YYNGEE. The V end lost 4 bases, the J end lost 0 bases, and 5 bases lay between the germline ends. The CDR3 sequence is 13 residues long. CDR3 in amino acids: CASSPNSGNTIYF. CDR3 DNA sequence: TGTGCCAGCAGCCCAAACTCTGGAAACACCATATATTTT. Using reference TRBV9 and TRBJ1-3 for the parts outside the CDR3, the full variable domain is DSGVTQTPKHLITATGQRVTLRCSPRSGDLSVYWYQQSLDQGLQFLIQYYNGEERAKGNILERFSAQQFPDLHSELNLSSLELGDSALYFCASSPNSGNTIYFGEGSWLTVV.

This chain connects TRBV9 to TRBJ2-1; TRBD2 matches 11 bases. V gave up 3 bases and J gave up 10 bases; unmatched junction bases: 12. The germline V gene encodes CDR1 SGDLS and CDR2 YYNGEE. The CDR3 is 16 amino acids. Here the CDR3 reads CASSAHLGLAGVEQFF. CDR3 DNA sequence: TGTGCCAGCAGCGCGCACCTTGGACTAGCGGGTGTCGAGCAGTTCTTC.

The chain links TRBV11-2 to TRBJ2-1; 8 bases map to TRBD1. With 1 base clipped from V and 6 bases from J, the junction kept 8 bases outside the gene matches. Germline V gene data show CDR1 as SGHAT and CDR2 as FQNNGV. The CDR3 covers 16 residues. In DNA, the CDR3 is TGTGCCAGCAGCTTAGTCCCGACAGGGGTTGGCAATGAGCAGTTCTTC. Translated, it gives CASSLVPTGVGNEQFF.